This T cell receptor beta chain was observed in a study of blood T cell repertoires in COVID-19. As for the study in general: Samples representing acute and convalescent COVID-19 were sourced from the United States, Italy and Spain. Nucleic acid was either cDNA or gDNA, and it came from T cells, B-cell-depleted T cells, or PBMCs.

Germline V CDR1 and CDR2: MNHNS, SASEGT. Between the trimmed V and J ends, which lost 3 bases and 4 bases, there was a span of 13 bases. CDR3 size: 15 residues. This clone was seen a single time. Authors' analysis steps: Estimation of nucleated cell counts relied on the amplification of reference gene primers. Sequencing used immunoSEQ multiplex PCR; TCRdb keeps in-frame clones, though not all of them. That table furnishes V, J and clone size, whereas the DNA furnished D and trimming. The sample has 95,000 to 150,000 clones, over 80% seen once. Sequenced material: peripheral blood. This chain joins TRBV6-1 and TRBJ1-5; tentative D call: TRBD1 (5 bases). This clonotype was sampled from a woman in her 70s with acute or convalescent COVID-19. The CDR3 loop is CASSEGLGHNQPQHF. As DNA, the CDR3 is TGTGCCAGCAGTGAGGGACTAGGACATAATCAGCCCCAGCATTTT.